The 19 T cell receptor beta chains below were found in one sample sequenced in a study of T-cell reconstitution after alpha-beta-depleted transplantation in children (dated by TCRdb to 2016 to 2017). The intended sense of this specimen's treatment or condition label: allogeneic hematopoietic cell transplantation with graft depleted of TCRalphabeta T cells and CD19 B cells. Library preparation used PCR. Sequenced using an Illumina HiSeq 2500. TCR libraries were prepared with molecular barcoding, using unique molecular identifiers to normalize TCRbeta repertoire quantification. TCRdb reworked the public reads: Q25 trimming with fastp, MiXCR clone assembly, productive beta chains retained. Rows merge per CDR3 protein into single entries with the most common DNA and genes. The sample contains around 500,000 distinct CDR3 sequences, 20% to 25% of them found a single time. The ten largest clones capture over 12% of the sample.

This sample comprised PBMCs, mostly from graft donor cells, obtained 360 days after TCRalphabeta/CD19-depleted stem cell transplant. The receptors come from a boy under two years old who had a stem cell transplant for acute myeloid leukemia, so the T cells may come from the graft donor.

This clonotype was counted ten times or more. The chain couples TRBV5-1 to TRBJ2-7; D is unresolved. V lost 5 bases to trimming and J lost 1 base, with 10 bases between them. The germline gives CDR1 SGHRS, CDR2 YFSETQ. The CDR3 is 13 amino acids. The CDR3 DNA reads as TGCGCCAGCAGTTCAGGAGATTCCTACGAGCAGTACTTC. It specifies CASSSGDSYEQYF.

The CDR3 region has the DNA TGTGCCAGCAGCTTGTGGGGTTACGAGCAGTACGTC. Its protein is CASSLWGYEQYV. V gene TRBV5-6 combines with J gene TRBJ2-7; D not resolved. Trimming cost V 1 base and J 4 bases, with 6 bases left between them. The CDR3 is 12 amino acids. From germline, CDR1 is SGHDT and CDR2 YYEEEE.

V gene TRBV2 combines with J gene TRBJ2-7; 7 positions match TRBD1. Germline V gene lookup returns CDR1 SNHLY and CDR2 FYNNEI. This CDR3 is built from 13 residues. V lost 10 bases and J lost 3; bases outside the gene matches: 9. The CDR3 DNA reads TGTGCCATCTCGCCAGGGGGAATCTACGAGCAGTACGTC. Its translation: CAISPGGIYEQYV.

There are many counts of this clonotype. The V call is TRBV20-1, the J call TRBJ2-1, with TRBD1 matching over 7 bases. From germline, CDR1 is DFQATT and CDR2 SNEGSKA (reference sequence). The CDR3 has 14 amino acids. V lost 3 bases to trimming and J lost 6 bases; unmatched junction nucleotides: 8. The chain's CDR3 is CSASSAQGVNEQFF. In DNA form, the CDR3 reads TGCAGTGCTAGTTCGGCTCAGGGGGTCAATGAGCAGTTCTTC.

The table lists this clonotype with a count of one. The chain links TRBV12-3 or TRBV12-4 to TRBJ1-5; 8 bases align to TRBD1. CDR3 length equals 15 residues. The V segment lost 6 bases and the J segment 9 bases; nucleotides outside the gene matches: 13. CDR3 DNA: TGTGCCAGCAGACCTAACAGGGGGGGCGGAGGGCCCCAGCATTTT. Translated: CASRPNRGGGGPQHF.

The chain recombines TRBV4-2 with TRBJ2-6, with 9 bases matching TRBD2. Per germline, CDR1 LGHNA and CDR2 YNFKEQ. After removal of 4 bases from V and 0 bases from J, the junction contained 7 bases not matched to a gene. The CDR3 is 18 residues long. CDR3 amino acids: CASSLPGLAASGANVLTF. The DNA of the CDR3 is TGTGCCAGCAGCCTACCGGGACTAGCCGCCTCTGGGGCCAACGTCCTGACTTTC.

This chain joins TRBV20-1 and TRBJ2-6; 12 bases map to TRBD2. The germline V gene has CDR1 DFQATT and CDR2 SNEGSKA (reference sequence). The CDR3 spans 18 residues. The V segment lost 3 bases and the J segment 1 base; nucleotides outside the gene matches: 7. The CDR3 DNA is TGCAGTGCTAGTTTGGGACTAGCGGGTTTTTCTGGGGCCAACGTCCTGACTTTC. Residues: CSASLGLAGFSGANVLTF.

This clonotype was counted only a few times. The chain has TRBV7-9 and TRBJ2-5; D tentatively reads TRBD1 or TRBD2 (5 bases each). V dropped 5 bases and J dropped 1 base, with 17 bases sitting between them. The CDR3 has 16 amino acids. Germline values: CDR1 SEHNR, CDR2 FQNEAQ (reference sequence). As DNA, the CDR3 is TGTGCCAGCAGCCATCGTACCCGGGACGGCCAAGAGACCCAGTACTTC. Protein sequence: CASSHRTRDGQETQYF.

The rearrangement links TRBV7-6 to TRBJ2-3; D remains unclear. Germline assignment: CDR1 SGHVS and CDR2 FNYEAQ. The ends were cut back, 5 bases at V and 3 bases at J, with 15 bases in the middle. This CDR3 contains 15 residues. The CDR3 loop is CASSPNELSTDTQYF. The CDR3 region has the DNA TGTGCCAGCAGCCCCAATGAGCTCTCTACAGATACGCAGTATTTT.

There are a few counts of this clonotype. The chain carries TRBV7-9 and TRBJ2-1; no clear D gene. The CDR3 totals 12 residues. Trimming stripped 10 bases from V and 2 bases from J, with 9 bases between. CDR1 is SEHNR and CDR2 is FQNEAQ in the germline V gene (reference sequence). The CDR3 DNA sequence: TGTGCCACCAGTTATACCTACAATGAGCAGTTCTTC. It yields the protein CATSYTYNEQFF.

This clonotype turned up a few times. This chain uses TRBV2 with TRBJ2-7; 7 nucleotides agree with TRBD2. This CDR3 contains 16 residues. Germline V gene lookup returns CDR1 SNHLY and CDR2 FYNNEI. Losses at the gene ends were 1 base for V and 3 bases for J; bases not matched to a gene: 9. Here the CDR3 DNA reads TGTGCCAGCAGTGAAGGTCCGGGACTATTGGTCTACGAGCAGTACGTC. Protein product: CASSEGPGLLVYEQYV.

The rearrangement joins TRBV12-3 or TRBV12-4 to TRBJ2-7, with D perhaps TRBD1 (6 bases). Between the trimmed V and J ends, which lost 6 bases and 0 bases, there was a span of 12 bases. This CDR3 spans 14 amino acids. DNA for the CDR3: TGTGCCAGCAGCACGGGACATACCTCCTACGAGCAGTACTTC. Translating it yields CASSTGHTSYEQYF.

This clonotype was recorded at least ten times. This chain links TRBV20-1 with TRBJ2-7; D possibly corresponds to TRBD1 (6 bases). CDR3 length equals 14 residues. Germline V gives CDR1 DFQATT, CDR2 SNEGSKA (reference sequence). The ends were cut back, 2 bases at V and 1 base at J, with 12 bases in the middle. The DNA of the CDR3 is TGCAGTGCTAGAATCACAGGGATATCCTACGAGCAGTACTTC. Translation: CSARITGISYEQYF.

The chain joins TRBV15 to TRBJ2-3, with D perhaps matching TRBD2 (5 bases). The CDR3 contains 16 residues. V lost 9 bases, J lost 3 bases, and 22 bases lay in between. The germline CDR1 and CDR2 sequences are LNHNV and YYDKDF (reference sequence). CDR3 in DNA: TGTGCCACAGCCTCGGGGAAAGCTGTCGTGACAGATACGCAGTATTTT. Translated, it gives CATASGKAVVTDTQYF.

This clonotype appeared many times. The chain is built from TRBV20-1 and TRBJ1-2; tentatively, D is TRBD1 (5 bases). CDR3 length equals 13 residues. Germline CDR1 and CDR2: DFQATT and SNEGSKA (reference sequence). V was trimmed by 3 bases and J by 4 bases, leaving 12 bases between them. CDR3 sequence reads: CSARVTGSYGYTF. In DNA, the CDR3 is TGCAGTGCTAGGGTTACAGGTTCCTATGGCTACACCTTC.

This clonotype came up many times. The chain joins TRBV12-3 or TRBV12-4 to TRBJ2-3; D gene ambiguous. The V end lost 3 bases, the J end lost 6 bases, and 10 bases lay between the germline ends. This CDR3 has 13 residues. DNA for the CDR3: TGTGCCAGCAGTTTGGTGGGTCGCGATACGCAGTATTTT. Its protein is CASSLVGRDTQYF.

The table lists this clonotype with a few counts. This sequence joins TRBV29-1 and TRBJ2-5; D possibly corresponds to TRBD2 (5 bases). CDR3 length equals 13 residues. The V gene lost 4 bases and the J gene lost 10 bases, with 19 bases spanning the gap. Germline V gene data show CDR1 as SQVTM and CDR2 as ANQGSEA. The CDR3 here is CSVVGSQARDQYF. The CDR3 nucleotides read TGCAGCGTTGTGGGGAGCCAGGCCCGGGACCAGTACTTC.

In its sample, this clonotype was seen once. This sequence joins TRBV12-3 or TRBV12-4 and TRBJ2-4; 11 bases are a match to TRBD2. The CDR3 covers 16 residues. The V and J ends lost 3 bases and 6 bases, in that order; junction bases with no gene match: 7. The CDR3 is CASSFSGGARRNIQYF. The CDR3, as DNA: TGTGCCAGCAGTTTTAGCGGGGGGGCCCGGAGAAACATTCAGTACTTC.

V and J are TRBV27 and TRBJ1-2, with D unresolved. Germline-derived CDR1 and CDR2 are MNHEY and SMNVEV (reference sequence). V lost 3 bases and J 0 bases, leaving 11 bases between the germline ends. The CDR3 spans 15 residues. CDR3 coding DNA: TGTGCCAGCAGTTTCCTCGCAGGAGCTAACTATGGCTACACCTTC. Protein product: CASSFLAGANYGYTF.